The 20 T cell receptor beta chains reported below all come from one sample, sequenced in a study of control samples from healthy donors and cancer patients. Libraries were prepared by immunoSEQ multiplex PCR; TCRdb keeps only in-frame clonotypes and omits some of them. The data hold about 79,000 clones, with 80% to 95% observed a single time. Sequencing was performed on PBMCs. These receptors were obtained from a woman aged 40 to 55 with lung cancer.

The rearrangement joins TRBV11-2 to TRBJ2-3; 7 nucleotides align to TRBD2. Germline CDR1 reads SGHAT; CDR2 reads FQNNGV. The CDR3 consists of 14 residues. After removal of 4 bases from V and 5 bases from J, the junction contained 6 bases not matched to a gene. CDR3 DNA sequence: TGTGCCAGCAGCTCTTCTCCGGGGGGAGATACGCAGTATTTT. Translating gives CASSSSPGGDTQYF.

The chain has TRBV15 and TRBJ2-7; maybe TRBD1 (6 bases). In germline, CDR1 is LNHNV, CDR2 YYDKDF (reference sequence). Deletions cut 1 base from V and 6 bases from J, with 13 bases between. The CDR3 length is 14 residues. The CDR3 region is CATSRVQFRGEQYF. The CDR3 DNA follows: TGTGCCACCAGCAGAGTACAATTCAGGGGCGAGCAGTACTTC. Full variable domain (rest looked up from reference TRBV15 and TRBJ2-7): DAMVIQNPRYQVTQFGKPVTLSCSQTLNHNVMYWYQQKSSQAPKLLFHYYDKDFNNEADTPDNFQSRRPNTSFCFLDIRSPGLGDTAMYLCATSRVQFRGEQYFGPGTRLTVT.

The rearrangement links TRBV4-1 to TRBJ2-3; 10 nucleotides line up with TRBD2. This CDR3 region has 18 residues. The junction had 11 bases not matched to a gene; V was cut back by 3 bases and J by 2 bases. Looked up from germline, CDR1 is MGHRA and CDR2 is YSYEKL. The CDR3 DNA reads as TGCGCCAGCAGCCAGGAACCCCAACTAGCGGGACCCACAGATACGCAGTATTTT. This translates into CASSQEPQLAGPTDTQYF.

This rearrangement joins TRBV6-5 to TRBJ2-7; possibly TRBD1 for D (5 bases). The CDR3 is 15 residues long. Germline V gene sequence: CDR1 MNHEY, CDR2 SVGAGI. V lost 4 bases and J lost 0, with 13 bases in between. In DNA, the CDR3 is TGTGCCAGCAGTTTTGGAAAGGACAACTCCTACGAGCAGTACTTC. Amino acids: CASSFGKDNSYEQYF.

The sample holds a few counts of this clone. The chain uses TRBV7-2 and TRBJ1-4; D gene unclear. V shed 7 bases and J shed 8 bases, with 14 bases lying between them. Looked up from germline, CDR1 is SGHTA and CDR2 is FQGNSA. The CDR3 runs to 13 residues. The CDR3 loop is CASTLEAEEKLFF. Here the CDR3 DNA reads TGTGCCAGCACCTTGGAGGCAGAAGAAAAACTGTTTTTT.

This clone appeared a single time. V usage is TRBV19 and J usage is TRBJ1-2; possibly TRBD1 for D (5 bases). V was cut by 6 bases and J by 7 bases, with 12 bases left in between. The CDR3 length is 12 residues. Germline CDR1 LNHDA, CDR2 SQIVND (reference sequence). The CDR3 nucleotides read TGTGCCAGTAGCGGGGGGGTAGGTGGCTACACCTTC. Amino acids: CASSGGVGGYTF.

The chain links TRBV18 to TRBJ1-3; no reliable D call. V lost 1 base and J 1 base, leaving 8 bases between the germline ends. Germline assignment: CDR1 KGHSH and CDR2 LQKENI. The CDR3 is 15 amino acids. The DNA for the CDR3 is TGTGCCAGCTCACCACAGGGTCTGTCTGGAAACACCATATATTTT. Encoded protein: CASSPQGLSGNTIYF.

The V call is TRBV4-1, the J call TRBJ1-6; weak D call: TRBD1 (5 bases). Germline V CDR1 and CDR2: MGHRA, YSYEKL. CDR3 length: 14 residues. The V end was cut by 1 base, the J end by 8 bases, with 9 bases between. CDR3 amino acids: CASSQGGGDSPLHF. DNA of the CDR3: TGCGCCAGCAGCCAAGGTGGGGGGGATTCACCCCTCCACTTT.

The chain couples TRBV2 to TRBJ2-5; tentatively, D is TRBD2 (6 bases). The CDR3 extends over 14 amino acids. Trimming took 8 bases from V and 2 from J, leaving 15 bases between them. CDR1 is SNHLY, CDR2 FYNNEI, per germline. In DNA, the CDR3 is TGTGCCAGCCGTTGGATTAGCGGTCAAGAGACCCAGTACTTC. Translating it yields CASRWISGQETQYF.

V gene TRBV6-1 combines with J gene TRBJ1-2; TRBD1 matches at 7 bases. Germline CDR1 and CDR2: MNHNS and SASEGT. This CDR3 region has 14 residues. V lost 3 bases and J lost 2; bases outside the gene matches: 3. The DNA of the CDR3 is TGTGCCAGCAGTGAGCGAGGGGGCAACTATGGCTACACCTTC. Translated, it gives CASSERGGNYGYTF.

The chain recombines TRBV28 with TRBJ1-1, with a possible D match to TRBD1 (5 bases). Germline assignment: CDR1 MDHEN and CDR2 SYDVKM. The CDR3 is 16 residues long. Deletions cut 5 bases from V and 1 base from J, with 17 bases between. CDR3 nucleotides: TGTGCCAGCAGTGGGAACAGGTGGTCCGGGAACACTGAAGCTTTCTTT. This codes for CASSGNRWSGNTEAFF.

V usage is TRBV4-1 and J usage is TRBJ1-4; 7 bases are shared with TRBD1. V was pared by 3 bases and J by 5 bases, with 18 bases of the junction left unmatched. This CDR3 has 19 amino acids. The germline gives CDR1 MGHRA, CDR2 YSYEKL. The CDR3 DNA reads as TGCGCCAGCAGCCAGGACCCGGGGACAGCCCTAGCACCGAATGAAAAACTGTTTTTT. The encoded protein is CASSQDPGTALAPNEKLFF.

The chain carries TRBV19 and TRBJ1-5, with a tentative D call TRBD1 (6 bases). V was trimmed by 3 bases and J by 0 bases, leaving 21 bases between them. The CDR3 is made up of 19 amino acids. The germline gives CDR1 LNHDA, CDR2 SQIVND (reference sequence). The CDR3 sequence: CASSMGPRQELYSNQPQHF. The CDR3 DNA is TGTGCCAGTAGTATGGGTCCCAGACAGGAACTTTATAGCAATCAGCCCCAGCATTTT.

The CDR3 DNA reads TGTGCCATCAACAGACTAGCGGGTCCGTACAATGAGCAGTTCTTC. Its translation: CAINRLAGPYNEQFF. The chain carries TRBV10-3 and TRBJ2-1, with 10 bases matching TRBD2. V shed 7 bases, J shed 4 bases, and the junction held 7 bases outside the gene matches. Germline values: CDR1 ENHRY, CDR2 SYGVKD. The CDR3 length is 15 residues.

The chain is built from TRBV7-2 and TRBJ1-3; no reliable D call. The CDR3 totals 12 residues. The germline CDR1 and CDR2 sequences are SGHTA and FQGNSA. Trimming stripped 2 bases from V and 7 bases from J, with 6 bases between. This CDR3 reads CASSLYANTIYF. The CDR3 nucleotides are TGTGCCAGCAGCTTATATGCGAACACCATATATTTT. Filled out from reference TRBV7-2 and TRBJ1-3, the complete variable domain reads GAGVSQSPSNKVTEKGKDVELRCDPISGHTALYWYRQSLGQGLEFLIYFQGNSAPDKSGLPSDRFSAERTGGSVSTLTIQRTQQEDSAVYLCASSLYANTIYFGEGSWLTVV.

The rearrangement uses TRBV4-2 and TRBJ1-2; D gene ambiguous. The germline V gene has CDR1 LGHNA and CDR2 YNFKEQ. This CDR3 contains 13 residues. The V end was cut by 1 base, the J end by 8 bases, with 11 bases between. CDR3 bases: TGTGCCAGCAGCCAAGTCGACGGTAGGGGCTACACCTTC. Protein: CASSQVDGRGYTF.

This chain connects TRBV3-1 (or the pseudogene TRBV3-2) to TRBJ1-2; TRBD1 might be the D (6 bases). The CDR3 has 12 residues. Germline CDR1 LGHDT, CDR2 YNNKEL (reference sequence). V was trimmed by 7 bases and J by 8 bases, leaving 14 bases between them. The CDR3 region has the DNA TGTGCCAGCACCGTAACAGGGAGCGGCTACACCTTC. Its protein product is CASTVTGSGYTF.

The V call is TRBV28, the J call TRBJ2-7, with 12 bases matching TRBD1. CDR1 and CDR2 (germline): MDHEN, SYDVKM. There are 17 residues in the CDR3. V lost 11 bases and J lost 3; bases outside the gene matches: 17. The CDR3 nucleotides are TGTGCCGCGACCGGGACAGGGGGCGAAGGTTACGTCTACGAGCAGTACTTC. Translating gives CAATGTGGEGYVYEQYF.

This chain links TRBV5-1 with TRBJ2-1; the D is unclear. Germline V CDR1 and CDR2: SGHRS, YFSETQ. This CDR3 contains 15 residues. V was shortened by 5 bases and J by 1 base, with 13 bases between the two germline ends. CDR3 protein: CASRLSGWSYNEQFF. The DNA of the CDR3 is TGCGCCAGCAGGTTATCGGGTTGGTCCTACAATGAGCAGTTCTTC.

J is TRBJ2-7 and V is TRBV7-6; TRBD2 matches 13 bases. Per the germline V gene, CDR1 is SGHVS and CDR2 is FNYEAQ. V dropped 5 bases and J dropped 2; count of bases not matched to a gene: 6. The CDR3 extends over 16 amino acids. As DNA, the CDR3 is TGTGCCAGCAGCCGCGGACTAGCGGGGGAGCCCTACGAGCAGTACTTC. As protein: CASSRGLAGEPYEQYF.